Shown below are 5 T cell receptor beta chains from a single sample sequenced in a study of blood T cells in healthy people across ages. Combining a sample-barcoded 5' primer with a J-beta primer mix, a second PCR ran for roughly 7 to 11 cycles. TCRdb ran MiXCR on the 5' RACE reads and lists one entry per CDR3 protein. The table includes some 900,000 distinct CDR3 sequences, under 30% detected once. The sequencing sample was made of blood. Every receptor here comes from a woman of 80 years or more in good health.

This clonotype appeared a few times. The gene calls are TRBV28 and TRBJ1-4, with a possible D match to TRBD1 (6 bases). Deletions cut 8 bases from V and 3 bases from J, with 10 bases between. The CDR3 runs to 13 residues. The germline V gene has CDR1 MDHEN and CDR2 SYDVKM. The CDR3 nucleotides read TGTGCCAGCTGGACAGCCCCTAATGAAAAACTGTTTTTT. Protein product: CASWTAPNEKLFF.

This clonotype was found many times. The genes are TRBV14 and TRBJ2-3; 10 nucleotides line up with TRBD2. V lost 0 bases, J lost 5 bases, and 8 bases stayed unmatched. The CDR3 runs to 17 residues. Germline V gene sequence: CDR1 SGHDN, CDR2 FVKESK. This CDR3 is CASSQDLLAGVRDTQYF. The DNA of the CDR3 is TGTGCCAGCAGCCAAGATCTGCTAGCGGGGGTCAGAGATACGCAGTATTTT.

Comment on this clonotype: A much bigger clone sits one base away, suggesting this may be a read error. The J gene is TRBJ1-1, the V gene TRBV7-2; 7 nucleotides agree with TRBD1. The CDR3 is 14 residues long. The V segment lost 4 bases and the J segment 6 bases; nucleotides outside the gene matches: 8. The germline gives CDR1 SGHTA, CDR2 FQGNSA. As DNA, the CDR3 is TGTGCCAGCAGCTGGGACAGTCAAAACGCTGAAGCTTTCTTT. It codes for CASSWDSQNAEAFF.

This clonotype was picked up a small number of times. The gene calls are TRBV5-1 and TRBJ1-1; a possible D gene is TRBD1 (5 bases). CDR1 and CDR2 from the germline V gene are SGHRS and YFSETQ. V shed 3 bases and J shed 6 bases, with 12 bases lying between them. The CDR3 is 13 amino acids. The CDR3 loop reads CASSSGGTPEAFF. The CDR3 DNA is TGCGCCAGCAGCTCTGGGGGTACCCCTGAAGCTTTCTTT.

This clonotype was seen many times. J is TRBJ2-7 and V is TRBV6-5; D gene ambiguous. V shed 6 bases and J shed 2 bases, with 11 bases lying between them. The V gene's germline CDR1 is MNHEY and CDR2 SVGAGI. There are 13 residues in the CDR3. CDR3 in amino acids: CASRPFLAYEQYF. The CDR3 DNA follows: TGTGCCAGCAGGCCGTTCTTAGCCTACGAGCAGTACTTC.